This T cell receptor beta chain originates from a study of T cell responses to AZD1222 COVID-19 vaccine. Findings and caveats of the study: The number of AZD1222 recipients seropositive at baseline was only five to seven. Among the donors, most were white British and more were female, and clonal diversity was possibly underestimated.

Only in-frame clones appear in the TCRdb table, and some are missing; sequencing was by immunoSEQ multiplex PCR. The table records roughly 100,000 clones, approximately 92% of them present only once. Germline V gives CDR1 MDHEN, CDR2 SYDVKM. Unmatched junction bases numbered 7, after V lost 3 bases and J lost 5 bases. The CDR3 runs 15 residues. As regards this clone: The antigen remains undetermined.

This specimen consisted of peripheral blood, obtained 28 days after the second AZD1222 dose. The chain employs TRBV28 and TRBJ1-5, with 7 bases that match TRBD1. The clonotype originates from an adult who received the AZD1222 COVID-19 vaccine. The CDR3 here is CASSFDRVGDQPQHF. CDR3 coding DNA: TGTGCCAGCAGTTTTGACAGGGTTGGAGATCAGCCCCAGCATTTT.